The rows below give T cell receptor beta chains drawn from one sample of a study of cytomegalovirus exposure and HLA in healthy donors. TCRdb's table, derived via immunoSEQ multiplex PCR, lists solely in-frame clones and lacks some. Of some 130,000 clones listed, roughly four fifths are singletons. Sample: PBMCs. These receptors were obtained from a woman aged 45 to 65 in good health and CMV-seropositive. Each CDR3 is given with its conserved first and last residue. The order of the fields is J gene, CDR3 length, D gene, V gene, CDR3 protein. The D gene is left open where the match is weak.

TRBJ1-1	14	NA	TRBV30	CAWSLLERPTEAFF
TRBJ2-2	15	TRBD2	TRBV7-9	CSSSTRREGAGELFF
TRBJ1-1	14	TRBD1	TRBV6-1	CASSVRQGYAEAFF
TRBJ1-5	14	NA	TRBV10-3	CAISEGHGGQPQHF
TRBJ2-1	17	TRBD1	TRBV19	CASSLRMDREFDNEQFF
TRBJ2-7	14	NA	TRBV5-1	CASSLDRTDYEQYF
TRBJ1-2	16	TRBD1	TRBV6-5	CASSYSKLGGADGYTF
TRBJ2-2	14	NA	TRBV5-1	CASSLDGNTGELFF
TRBJ1-1	14	NA	TRBV6-5	CASSYSGRQMEAFF
TRBJ2-3	15	TRBD2	TRBV30	CAWETSGGFTDTQYF
TRBJ2-7	14	NA	TRBV10-3	CAISEGQGGHEQYF
TRBJ2-7	15	NA	TRBV6-5	CASSYEGSVIYEQYF
TRBJ2-7	14	TRBD2	TRBV13	CASSLPSGTYEQYF
TRBJ2-7	15	TRBD2	TRBV6-5	CASTLTAGGHNEQYF
TRBJ2-1	14	TRBD2	TRBV29-1	CSVATSGNYNEQFF
TRBJ2-2	15	TRBD2	TRBV19	CASSISGGYTGELFF
TRBJ1-6	14	TRBD1	TRBV28	CASFPGQLNSPLHF
TRBJ1-3	14	TRBD1	TRBV18	CASSPDRGGNTIYF
TRBJ1-2	15	TRBD1	TRBV9	CASSNAGTANYGYPF
TRBJ2-5	17	TRBD1	TRBV7-8	CASSVLVSGTGKETQYF
TRBJ2-3	14	NA	TRBV7-2	CASSLVAERDTQYF
TRBJ2-5	15	TRBD2	TRBV9	CASSVDGTSGETQYF
TRBJ1-5	15	NA	TRBV6-5	CASSYSLTAGQPQHF
TRBJ2-1	14	TRBD2	TRBV2	CAKQAGAPSNEQFF
TRBJ1-2	13	TRBD1	TRBV6-5	CASIGQGAYGYTF
TRBJ2-2	15	TRBD2	TRBV29-1	CSTRRVSGESGELFF
TRBJ2-5	13	NA	TRBV5-1	CASSLGQEETQYF
TRBJ1-2	14	NA	TRBV19	CASSTTGTNYGYTF
TRBJ2-2	15	NA	TRBV5-6	CASRRRGRDPGELFF
TRBJ2-7	14	NA	TRBV5-6	CASSLVHPSYEQYF
TRBJ1-2	15	NA	TRBV6-5	CASSYSGFTRYGYTF
TRBJ1-3	14	NA	TRBV5-6	CASSPGLSGNTIYF
TRBJ2-3	14	NA	TRBV10-3	CAIRKGESTDTQYF
NA	13	TRBD1	TRBV2	CASTRDRGYEQYF
TRBJ2-3	16	NA	TRBV11-2	CASSLADPRVTDTQYF
TRBJ2-5	13	NA	TRBV2	CASSRESQETQYF
TRBJ1-6	13	NA	TRBV4-3	CASSQDVRTPLHF
TRBJ2-5	14	NA	TRBV6-6	CASSSTGNQETQYF
TRBJ2-7	13	TRBD1	TRBV19	CASSMARGYEQYF
TRBJ1-4	13	TRBD1	TRBV19	CASSPGQGEKLFF
TRBJ2-1	14	NA	TRBV5-1	CASSLSGANNEQFF
TRBJ1-1	13	TRBD1	TRBV15	CATKTGLNTEAFF
TRBJ1-1	14	TRBD1	TRBV4-2	CASSQDRGDREYFF
TRBJ1-4	14	TRBD1	TRBV6-6	CASTRDRGLEKLFF
TRBJ2-1	14	NA	TRBV7-2	CASSLRGAHEAQFF